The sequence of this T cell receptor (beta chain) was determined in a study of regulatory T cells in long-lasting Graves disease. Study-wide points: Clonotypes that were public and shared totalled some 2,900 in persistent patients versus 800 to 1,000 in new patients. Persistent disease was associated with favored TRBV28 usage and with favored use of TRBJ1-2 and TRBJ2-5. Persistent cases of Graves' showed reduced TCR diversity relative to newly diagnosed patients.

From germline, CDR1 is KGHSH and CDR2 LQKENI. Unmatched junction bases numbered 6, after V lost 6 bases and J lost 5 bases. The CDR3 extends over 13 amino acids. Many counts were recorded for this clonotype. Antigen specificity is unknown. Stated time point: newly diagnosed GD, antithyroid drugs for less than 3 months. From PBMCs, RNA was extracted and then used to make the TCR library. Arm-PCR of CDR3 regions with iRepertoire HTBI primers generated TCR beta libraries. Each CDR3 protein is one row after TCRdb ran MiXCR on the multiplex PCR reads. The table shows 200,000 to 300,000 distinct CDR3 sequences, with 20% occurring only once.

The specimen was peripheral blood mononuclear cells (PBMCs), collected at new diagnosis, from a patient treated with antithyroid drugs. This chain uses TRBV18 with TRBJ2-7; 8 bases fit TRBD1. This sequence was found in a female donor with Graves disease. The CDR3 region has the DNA TGTGCCAGCTCTCTCAAACAGGGGGACGAGCAGTACTTC. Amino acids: CASSLKQGDEQYF. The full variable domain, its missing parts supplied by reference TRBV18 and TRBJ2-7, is NAGVMQNPRHLVRRRGQEARLRCSPMKGHSHVYWYRQLPEEGLKFMVYLQKENIIDESGMPKERFSAEFPKEGPSILRIQQVVRGDSAAYFCASSLKQGDEQYFGPGTRLTVT.